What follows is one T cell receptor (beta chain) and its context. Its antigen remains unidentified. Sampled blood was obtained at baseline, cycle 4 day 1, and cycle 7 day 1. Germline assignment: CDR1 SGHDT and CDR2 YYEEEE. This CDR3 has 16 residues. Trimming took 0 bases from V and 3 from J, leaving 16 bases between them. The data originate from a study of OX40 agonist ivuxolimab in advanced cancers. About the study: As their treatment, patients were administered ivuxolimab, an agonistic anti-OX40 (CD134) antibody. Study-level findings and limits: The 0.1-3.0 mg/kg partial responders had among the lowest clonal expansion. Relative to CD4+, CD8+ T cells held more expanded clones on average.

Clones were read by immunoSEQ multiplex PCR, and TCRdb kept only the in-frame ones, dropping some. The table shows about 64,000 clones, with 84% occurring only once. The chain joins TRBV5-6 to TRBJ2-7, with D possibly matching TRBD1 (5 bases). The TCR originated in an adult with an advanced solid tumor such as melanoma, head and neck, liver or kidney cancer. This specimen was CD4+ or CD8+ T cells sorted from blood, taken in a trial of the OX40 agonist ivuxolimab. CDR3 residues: CASSLVGQEQNYEQYF. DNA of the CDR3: TGTGCCAGCAGCTTGGTGGGGCAGGAGCAGAACTACGAGCAGTACTTC. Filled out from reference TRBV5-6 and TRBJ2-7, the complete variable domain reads DAGVTQSPTHLIKTRGQQVTLRCSPKSGHDTVSWYQQALGQGPQFIFQYYEEEERQRGNFPDRFSGHQFPNYSSELNVNALLLGDSALYLCASSLVGQEQNYEQYFGPGTRLTVT.